This T cell receptor beta chain was sequenced in a study of blood T cell repertoires in COVID-19. The overall study: Samples taken during acute and convalescent COVID-19 were collected in the United States, Italy and Spain. Sources were T cells, B-cell-depleted T cells, or PBMCs; the material itself was cDNA or gDNA.

Germline V gene lookup returns CDR1 SNHLY and CDR2 FYNNEI. V lost 6 bases, J lost 5 bases, and 13 bases lay in between. This CDR3 region has 13 residues. In the authors' workflow: From reference gene primer amplification, estimates of nucleated cell counts were derived. Data came from immunoSEQ multiplex PCR; TCRdb stores just in-frame clones and leaves some out. V and J calls and clone size follow that table, whereas D and trimming were derived from the DNA. The sample shows around 100,000 clones, 84% of them seen only once. This chain connects TRBV2 to TRBJ1-1; D might be TRBD1 (6 bases). Sequenced input: peripheral blood. The receptor comes from a woman in her thirties or forties with acute or convalescent COVID-19. CDR3 coding DNA: TGTGCCAGCAGGGTTAACAGGGAAACTGAAGCTTTCTTT. This codes for CASRVNRETEAFF.